Following are 5 T cell receptor beta chains from one sample sequenced in a study of cytomegalovirus exposure and HLA in healthy donors. PCR involved 60 Vbeta and 13 Jbeta primers. The method was immunoSEQ multiplex PCR; TCRdb's version includes in-frame clones alone and lacks a portion of them. The data hold 150,000 to 200,000 clones, with around 88% observed a single time. Sequencing used PBMCs. These TCRs come from a woman under 30 in good health and CMV-seronegative.

The chain combines TRBV9 with TRBJ1-1; no firm D call. CDR3 length equals 13 residues. The germline CDR1 and CDR2 sequences are SGDLS and YYNGEE. With 1 base removed from V and 5 bases from J, the gap between germline ends came to 9 bases. The DNA of the CDR3 is TGTGCCAGCAGCGTAACCCCCAGGACTGAAGCTTTCTTT. Amino acid sequence: CASSVTPRTEAFF.

The CDR3: CASSPLAGGASSYEQYF. CDR3 nucleotide sequence: TGTGCCAGCAGCCCCTTAGCGGGGGGCGCAAGCTCCTACGAGCAGTACTTC. The chain recombines TRBV4-2 with TRBJ2-7; the match to TRBD2 covers 10 bases. CDR1 LGHNA and CDR2 YNFKEQ come from the germline V gene. V lost 4 bases to trimming and J lost 0 bases; unmatched junction nucleotides: 9. CDR3 length equals 17 residues.

The chain joins TRBV4-2 to TRBJ2-3; 11 positions match TRBD2. The CDR3 consists of 19 residues. In germline, CDR1 is LGHNA, CDR2 YNFKEQ. J gave up 5 bases and V 4 bases, and 17 bases lay outside the gene matches. The CDR3 protein is CASSRTHLSSGRQLDTQYF. As DNA, the CDR3 is TGTGCCAGCAGCCGCACCCACCTCTCTAGCGGGAGGCAGCTAGATACGCAGTATTTT.

This clone has just one count. V is TRBV6-1 and J is TRBJ2-3, with 9 nucleotides matching TRBD1. This CDR3 contains 13 residues. Germline V gene data show CDR1 as MNHNS and CDR2 as SASEGT. Trimming took 4 bases from V and 9 from J; bases not matched to a gene: 5. The CDR3 DNA reads as TGTGCCAGCAGTGCCAAAGGGACAGGGACGCAGTATTTT. As protein: CASSAKGTGTQYF.

The V and J genes are TRBV29-1 and TRBJ2-5; 7 positions agree with TRBD1. The J call may be mistaken, given a closer DNA end match to TRBJ2-7. This CDR3 is built from 13 residues. Per germline, CDR1 SQVTM and CDR2 ANQGSEA. The CDR3 nucleotides are TGCAGCGTTGTTCGGACAGGTTCCTACGAGCAGTACTTC. Translating gives CSVVRTGSYEQYF.